In this sample, the clone carrying this T cell receptor (beta chain) is medium-sized. Its antigen is currently unknown. This CDR3 is built from 14 residues. From germline, CDR1 is MNHEY and CDR2 SMNVEV (reference sequence). V was pared by 6 bases and J by 1 base, with 4 bases of the junction left unmatched. Time point defined: sample taken at primary tumor resection. The donor population consisted of approximately 79 patients with untreated, early-stage non-small cell lung cancer. No cells were sorted before sequencing. The whole RNA sequenced was extracted from tumor, nontumor lung or frozen PBMC. The data belong to a study of spatial heterogeneity in lung cancer. Regarding the study as a whole: How many expanded intratumoral alpha and beta TCRs were present tracked the tumor mutation count, which was a count of nonsynonymous mutations.

TCRdb reprocessed the 5' RACE reads via MiXCR and lists one record per CDR3 protein. The repertoire includes 3,000 to 4,000 distinct CDR3 sequences, 8% to 9.5% of them detected once, and about 28% sits in the top ten. The V call is TRBV27, the J call TRBJ2-7; 9 nucleotides agree with TRBD2. The sample here was lung tumor tissue, taken at surgery. The TCR comes from a male donor with early-stage non-small cell lung cancer. Here the CDR3 reads CASSALAGSYEQYF. The CDR3 DNA reads as TGTGCCAGCAGCGCCCTAGCGGGATCCTACGAGCAGTACTTC.